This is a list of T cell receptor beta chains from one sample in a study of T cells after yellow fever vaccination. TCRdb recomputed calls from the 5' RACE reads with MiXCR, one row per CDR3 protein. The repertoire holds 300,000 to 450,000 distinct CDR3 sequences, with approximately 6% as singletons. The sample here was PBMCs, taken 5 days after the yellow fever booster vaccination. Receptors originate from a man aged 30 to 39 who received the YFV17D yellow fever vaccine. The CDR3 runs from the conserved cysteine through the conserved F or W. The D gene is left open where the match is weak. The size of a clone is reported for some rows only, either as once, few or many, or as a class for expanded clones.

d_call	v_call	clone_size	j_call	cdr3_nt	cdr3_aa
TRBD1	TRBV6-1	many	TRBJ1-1	TGTGCCAGCAGTACCCAGGGGGTAGGGACTGAAGCTTTCTTT	CASSTQGVGTEAFF
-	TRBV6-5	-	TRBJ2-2	TGTGCCAGCAGTTACCTTGCCTTGGGGGGTAGCGGGAACACCGGGGAGCTGTTTTTT	CASSYLALGGSGNTGELFF
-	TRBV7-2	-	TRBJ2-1	TGTGCCGCCCGACTGGCAAAGCCCTACAATGAGCAGTTCTTC	CAARLAKPYNEQFF
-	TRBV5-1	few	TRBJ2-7	TGCGCCAGCAGCTTGAAGCAGGGGGGCTACGAGCAGTACTTC	CASSLKQGGYEQYF
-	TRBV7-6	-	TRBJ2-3	TGTGCCAGCAGCTTATCAGGGTCTAAGGGCTACACAGATACGCAGTATTTT	CASSLSGSKGYTDTQYF
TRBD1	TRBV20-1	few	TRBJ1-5	TGCAGCGGACAGGACGGGGGGAATCAGCCCCAGCATTTT	CSGQDGGNQPQHF
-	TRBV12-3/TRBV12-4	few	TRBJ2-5	TGTGCCAGCAGTTTAGAACTTAGAACCCAGTACTTC	CASSLELRTQYF
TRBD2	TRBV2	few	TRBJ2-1	TGTGCCAGCAGGGGACTAGCGGGAGGGCGAAATGAGCAGTTCTTC	CASRGLAGGRNEQFF
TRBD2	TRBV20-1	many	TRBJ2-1	TGCAGTGCAGCTATAGCGGGAGGCTTGAAAGAGCAGTTCTTC	CSAAIAGGLKEQFF
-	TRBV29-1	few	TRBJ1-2	TGCAGCGTTGATGCCCCCGCGCTACGGGATGGCTACACCTTC	CSVDAPALRDGYTF
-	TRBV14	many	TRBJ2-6	TGTGCCAGCAGCCAAAGGGGCTCTGGGGCCAACGTCCTGACTTTC	CASSQRGSGANVLTF
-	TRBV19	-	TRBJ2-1	TGTGCCAGTAGTCTCCGGGTCTACAATGAGCAGTTCTTC	CASSLRVYNEQFF
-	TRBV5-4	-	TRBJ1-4	TGTGCCAGCAGCTTGAGGAGAGCAACTAATGAAAAACTGTTTTTT	CASSLRRATNEKLFF
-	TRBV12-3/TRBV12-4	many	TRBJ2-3	TGTGCCAGCAGCCACGGCCAGGGGCCAGATACGCAGTATTTT	CASSHGQGPDTQYF
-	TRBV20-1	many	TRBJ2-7	TGCAGTGCTGTTGACTACTACGAGCAGTACTTC	CSAVDYYEQYF
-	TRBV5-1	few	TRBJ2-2	TGCGCCAGCAGCTTGGCAGGCGTGAGCGGGGAGCTGTTTTTT	CASSLAGVSGELFF
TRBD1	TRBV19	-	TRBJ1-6	TGTGCCAGTAGTACGACCCGGGACAGGGGTTCACCCCTCCACTTT	CASSTTRDRGSPLHF
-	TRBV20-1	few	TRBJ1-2	TGCAGTGCTGAAATAAATGGCTACACCTTC	CSAEINGYTF
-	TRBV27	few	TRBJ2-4	TGTGCCAGCAGTGTGGAGGGGTTGTTGAACAAAAACATTCAGTACTTC	CASSVEGLLNKNIQYF
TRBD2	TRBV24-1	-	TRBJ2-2	TGTGCCACCAGTGATTCCCACGGGTCGCGGGAGGAGGAGCTGTTTTTT	CATSDSHGSREEELFF
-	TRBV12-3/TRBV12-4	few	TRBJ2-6	TGTGCCAGCAGTTTAGCGGTCAACTCTGGGGCCAACGTCCTGACTTTC	CASSLAVNSGANVLTF
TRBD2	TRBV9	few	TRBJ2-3	TGTGCCAGCAGCGTAGGAGTCGGAGCGGGGCTAGATACGCAGTATTTT	CASSVGVGAGLDTQYF
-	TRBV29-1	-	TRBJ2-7	TGCAGCGTTCTCAGGGATTCCTACGAGCAGTACTTC	CSVLRDSYEQYF
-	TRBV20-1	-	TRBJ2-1	TGCAGTGCTAGAACGACCATGCTAGGGCGGAATGAGCAGTTCTTC	CSARTTMLGRNEQFF
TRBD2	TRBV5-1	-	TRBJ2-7	TGCGCCAGCAGCTTGGATTCGCGGGAGGGCGCCGAGCAGTACTTC	CASSLDSREGAEQYF
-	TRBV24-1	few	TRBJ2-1	TGTGCCACCAGTGATTCCGCAGGGACCTCCTACAATGAGCAGTTCTTC	CATSDSAGTSYNEQFF
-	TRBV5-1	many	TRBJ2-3	TGCGCCAGCAGCCCGCCACCACCGGGACCCCAACTAGATACGCAGTATTTT	CASSPPPPGPQLDTQYF
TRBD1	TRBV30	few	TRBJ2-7	TGTGCCTGGAGGGAGACAGGGACCTACGAGCAGTACTTC	CAWRETGTYEQYF
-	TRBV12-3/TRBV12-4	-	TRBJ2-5	TGTGCCAGCAGTCCACAGGTGGTTGAGACCCAGTACTTC	CASSPQVVETQYF
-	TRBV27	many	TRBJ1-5	TGTGCCAGCAGTTTAGTTGGTAGGAAGCCCCAGCATTTT	CASSLVGRKPQHF
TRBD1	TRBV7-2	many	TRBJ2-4	TGTGCCAGCAGCTTGGGACAGGGGGCAGTCAAAAACATTCAGTACTTC	CASSLGQGAVKNIQYF
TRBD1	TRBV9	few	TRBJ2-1	TGTGCCAGCAGCTCCGGGACAGGGAGGAACAATGAGCAGTTCTTC	CASSSGTGRNNEQFF
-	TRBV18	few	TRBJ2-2	TGTGCCAGCTTCAAGAACACCGGGGAGCTGTTTTTT	CASFKNTGELFF
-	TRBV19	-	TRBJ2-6	TGTGCCACCATCTCAGAAGGCTCTGGGGCCAACGTCCTGACTTTC	CATISEGSGANVLTF
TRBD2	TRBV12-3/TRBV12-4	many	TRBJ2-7	TGTGCCAGCAGTCGAAGCGGGGTACTTACCTACGAGCAGTACTTC	CASSRSGVLTYEQYF
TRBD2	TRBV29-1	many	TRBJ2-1	TGCAGCGTTGCTAGCGGGGCAAGCTCCTACAATGAGCAGTTCTTC	CSVASGASSYNEQFF
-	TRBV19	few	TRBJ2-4	TGTGCCAGTAATGTTCGAGGGAGGCAAAACATTCAGTACTTC	CASNVRGRQNIQYF
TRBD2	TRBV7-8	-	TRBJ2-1	TGTGCCAGCAGCTTAACCTTTCGACTAGCGGGAAGAAATGAGCAGTTCTTC	CASSLTFRLAGRNEQFF
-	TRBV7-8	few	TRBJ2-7	TGTGCCAGCAGCTTAATGGCAGCAACCTACGAGCAGTACTTC	CASSLMAATYEQYF
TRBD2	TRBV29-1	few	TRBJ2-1	TGCAGCGCCTTTGCGAGGGAGGGCAATGAGCAGTTCTTC	CSAFAREGNEQFF
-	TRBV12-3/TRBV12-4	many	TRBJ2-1	TGTGCCAGCAGTTTAGTTGTTACGACGCCGAGGAATGAGCAGTTCTTC	CASSLVVTTPRNEQFF
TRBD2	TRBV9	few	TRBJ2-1	TGTGCCAGCAGCGAAACGGGACTAGCGGGAGATTTTCAGTTCTTC	CASSETGLAGDFQFF
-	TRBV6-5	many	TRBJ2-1	TGTGCCAGCAGTTACCGAACGGTGGGCTCCTACAATGAGCAGTTCTTC	CASSYRTVGSYNEQFF
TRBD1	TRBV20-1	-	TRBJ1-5	TGCAGTGCCTGGGGACAGGCGGCGTGTTGGGGTTGGCCCCAGCATTTT	CSAWGQAACWGWPQHF
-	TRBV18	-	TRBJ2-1	TGTGCCAGCTCACCTTCCGAGCCAAATGAGCAGTTCTTC	CASSPSEPNEQFF
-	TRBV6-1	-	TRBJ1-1	TGTGCCAGCAGCCCCGGGCCCAGTCGGGTAGCTTTCTTT	CASSPGPSRVAFF
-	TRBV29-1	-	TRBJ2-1	TGCAGCGTTGTGAGTAGGGATGAGCAGTTCTTC	CSVVSRDEQFF
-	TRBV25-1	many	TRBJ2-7	TGTGCCAGCAGTGTCGAGCGGGCCGCCTACGAGCAGTACTTC	CASSVERAAYEQYF
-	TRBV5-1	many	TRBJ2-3	TGCGCCAGCAGCTTAGGGATATCAGATACGCAGTATTTT	CASSLGISDTQYF
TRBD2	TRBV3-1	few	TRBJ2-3	TGTGCCAGCAGCCAGCCCTCGGCTAGCGGGAACGCAGATACGCAGTATTTT	CASSQPSASGNADTQYF
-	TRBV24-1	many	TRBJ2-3	TGTGCCACCAGTGATCCCCCCCGGGGAGATACGCAGTATTTT	CATSDPPRGDTQYF